This entry features one T cell receptor (beta chain) sequence. Its antigen target is currently unknown. Sequence at one end of the junction differs from germline and may be a read error. CDR1 and CDR2, per the germline V gene (reference sequence), are SSHAT and FNYEAQ. From cysteine to phenylalanine, the CDR3 is 17 amino acids long. Only the CDR3 DNA is retained, 51 bases long and in frame from the first base. These data belong to a study of human T cells and chemical hapten exposure (dated by TCRdb to the early 2020s). Broadly, across the study: For sensitization, 2% DPC in acetone was applied to a 2 cm by 2 cm area of upper inner arm skin. Weekly therapeutic DPC doses were additionally applied to the scalp of patients throughout the roughly 25-week study period. Patch testing on the upper back used Finn chambers containing 0.01% DPC, with scoring done after 6 days according to International Contact Dermatitis Research Group standards. The mostly female patient cohort included alopecia areata with under or over 50% scalp involvement, alopecia totalis and alopecia universalis. Libraries were combined into a pool for sequencing, and differences in TCR yield between samples came mainly from small differences in library volumes within the pool. Peripheral blood TCR repertoire changes were tracked in vivo in alopecia patients during primary and secondary sensitization to the hapten diphenylcyclopropenone (DPC). Patient blood was sampled pre-sensitization (week 0) and at 2, 6 and about 24 weeks after DPC sensitization. Roughly 30 alopecia patients provided blood for TCR sequencing at one to four time points (pre-sensitization, 2, 6 and 24 weeks). Overall results and qualifications from the work: Alopecia, a presumed autoimmune disease, was present in all patients, so the immune response of the patients might differ from that of healthy individuals. Compared with pre-sensitization or healthy control sets, expanded TCRs formed significantly more large CDR3 similarity clusters, which is consistent with antigen-driven responses. DPC sensitization did not change how many TCRs were above 1 in 1000 frequency, and no evidence was found of alterations in global repertoire structure. Repeated subsampling changed both the strength of the expansion versus patch-test correlation and the threshold at which the correlation became significant. A positive correlation was found between the number of PT1 expanded TCRs and patch test score, with significance reached at thresholds 8, 16 and 32 but not 4.

The time point label corresponds to: patch test 3, about 24 weeks after DPC sensitization. The treatment or condition label for this specimen denotes: therapeutic diphenylcyclopropenone sensitization with weekly scalp DPC. At each patch-test visit, blood was drawn before the patch test was applied. Patients were eligible if aged 18 to 70, diagnosed with alopecia and judged suitable for DPC therapy, and pregnant patients were excluded. Total RNA was extracted from unfractionated whole blood that had been collected in Tempus Blood RNA tubes. The receptor library was made with RACE. These reads were obtained on a NextSeq 500. Library preparation attached unique molecular identifiers to individual cDNA molecules for quantitative, reproducible TCR counting. Both TCR alpha and TCR beta chains were sequenced from each blood RNA sample. The original methods were these. A median of about 87,000 TCRs per sample was observed, with a range of about 20,000 to 750,000. The Decombinator software suite was used to annotate V, J and CDR3 in the TCR reads. For PS versus PT1 abundance plots, all samples were subsampled to the same number of TCRs (28,000). Expanded TCRs were defined as absent before sensitization and observed at least eight times at the 2-week time point. TCRdb's own reprocessing of the public reads used fastp at Q25 and MiXCR and kept productive beta chains. Rows with a matching CDR3 protein are joined into one entry that keeps the most common DNA and genes. V and J calls and clone size were set by TCRdb, not the authors. The sample table holds roughly 84,000 distinct CDR3 sequences, of which less than 14% were seen once. In total, the top ten clones hold around 3.6% of the sample.

The sequence was obtained from a woman aged 50 to 60 with alopecia areata. Some clones in this sample may be carry-over from other donors' samples. This chain joins TRBV7-7 to TRBJ2-1, and TRBD2 matches 10 of the central bases. The source was whole blood, collected in connection with sensitization to the hapten diphenylcyclopropenone (DPC). The DNA sequence is given as TGTGCTAGCAGCTCCACCCCGGGACTAGCGTCCTACAATGAGCAGTTCTTC. This yields the protein CASSSTPGLASYNEQFF.